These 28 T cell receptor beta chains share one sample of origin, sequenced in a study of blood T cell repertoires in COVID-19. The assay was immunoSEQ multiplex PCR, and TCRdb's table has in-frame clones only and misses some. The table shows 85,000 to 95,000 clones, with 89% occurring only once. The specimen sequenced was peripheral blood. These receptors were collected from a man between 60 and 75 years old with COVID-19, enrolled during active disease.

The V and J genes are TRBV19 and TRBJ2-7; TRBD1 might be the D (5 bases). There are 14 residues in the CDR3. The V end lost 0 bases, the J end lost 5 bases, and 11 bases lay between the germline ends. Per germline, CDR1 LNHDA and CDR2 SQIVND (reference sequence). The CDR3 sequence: CASSIDWGANEQYF. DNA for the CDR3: TGTGCCAGTAGTATAGATTGGGGCGCCAACGAGCAGTACTTC.

The CDR3 DNA reads TGTGCCAGCAGTGATGGGACAGGGGATGGCTACACCTTC. It is translated as CASSDGTGDGYTF. The chain is built from TRBV6-1 and TRBJ1-2; 10 positions match TRBD1. Germline CDR1 is MNHNS and CDR2 is SASEGT. With V trimmed by 3 bases and J by 6 bases, 1 base remained unmatched. This CDR3 spans 13 amino acids.

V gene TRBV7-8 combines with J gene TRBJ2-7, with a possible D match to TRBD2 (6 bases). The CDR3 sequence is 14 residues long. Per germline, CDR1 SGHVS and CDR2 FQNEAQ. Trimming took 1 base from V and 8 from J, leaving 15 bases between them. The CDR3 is CASSLDSSGRKQYF. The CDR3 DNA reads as TGTGCCAGCAGCTTAGATAGTAGCGGAAGGAAGCAGTACTTC.

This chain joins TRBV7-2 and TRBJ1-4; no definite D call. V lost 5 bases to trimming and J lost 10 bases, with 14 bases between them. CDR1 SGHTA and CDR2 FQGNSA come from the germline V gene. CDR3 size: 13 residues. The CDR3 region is CASSPDPGRKLFF. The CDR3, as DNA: TGTGCCAGCAGCCCTGACCCGGGGAGAAAACTGTTTTTT.

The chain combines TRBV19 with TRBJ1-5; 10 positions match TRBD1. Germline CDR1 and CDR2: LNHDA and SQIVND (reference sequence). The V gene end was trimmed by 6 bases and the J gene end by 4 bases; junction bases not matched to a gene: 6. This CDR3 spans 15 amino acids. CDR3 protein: CASSRDRGGNQPQHF. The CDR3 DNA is TGTGCCAGTAGCAGGGACAGGGGAGGGAATCAGCCCCAGCATTTT.

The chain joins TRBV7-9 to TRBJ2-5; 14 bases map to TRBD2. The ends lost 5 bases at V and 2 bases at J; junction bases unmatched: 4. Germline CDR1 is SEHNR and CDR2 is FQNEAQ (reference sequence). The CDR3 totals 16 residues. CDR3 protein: CASSGGLAGDQETQYF. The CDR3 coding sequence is TGTGCCAGCAGCGGGGGACTAGCGGGAGATCAAGAGACCCAGTACTTC.

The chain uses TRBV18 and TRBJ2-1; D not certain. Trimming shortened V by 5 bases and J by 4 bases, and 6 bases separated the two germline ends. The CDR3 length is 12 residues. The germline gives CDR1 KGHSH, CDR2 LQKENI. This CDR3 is CASSEAYNEQFF. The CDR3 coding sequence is TGTGCCAGCTCAGAGGCTTACAATGAGCAGTTCTTC.

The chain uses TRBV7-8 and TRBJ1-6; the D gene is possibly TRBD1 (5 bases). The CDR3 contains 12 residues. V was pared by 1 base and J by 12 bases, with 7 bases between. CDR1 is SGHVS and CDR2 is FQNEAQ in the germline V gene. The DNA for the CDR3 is TGTGCCAGCAGCTTAGGGGGCGGACCCCTCCACTTT. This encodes CASSLGGGPLHF.

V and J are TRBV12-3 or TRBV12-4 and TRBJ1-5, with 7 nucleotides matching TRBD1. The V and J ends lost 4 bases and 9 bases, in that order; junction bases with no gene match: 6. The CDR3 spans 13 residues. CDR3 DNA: TGTGCCAGCAGTTCGACTCAGGGGGGGCCCCAGCATTTT. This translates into CASSSTQGGPQHF.

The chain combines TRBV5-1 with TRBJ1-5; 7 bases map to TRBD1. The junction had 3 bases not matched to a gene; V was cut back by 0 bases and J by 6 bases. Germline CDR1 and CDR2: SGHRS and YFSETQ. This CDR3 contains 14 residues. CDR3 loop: CASSLGQGGQPQHF. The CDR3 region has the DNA TGCGCCAGCAGCTTGGGACAGGGAGGTCAGCCCCAGCATTTT.

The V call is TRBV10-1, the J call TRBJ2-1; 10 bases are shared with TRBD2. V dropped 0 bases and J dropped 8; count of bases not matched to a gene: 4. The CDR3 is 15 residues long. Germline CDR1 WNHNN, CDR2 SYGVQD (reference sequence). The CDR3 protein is CASSESASGRYEQFF. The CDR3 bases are TGCGCCAGCAGTGAGTCTGCTAGCGGGAGATATGAGCAGTTCTTC.

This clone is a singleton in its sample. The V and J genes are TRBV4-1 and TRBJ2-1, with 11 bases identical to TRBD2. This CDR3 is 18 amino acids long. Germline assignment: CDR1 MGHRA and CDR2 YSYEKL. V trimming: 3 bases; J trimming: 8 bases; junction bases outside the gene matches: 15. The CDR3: CASSHEPGLADYRDEQFF. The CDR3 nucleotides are TGCGCCAGCAGCCATGAACCGGGACTAGCGGATTACAGGGATGAGCAGTTCTTC.

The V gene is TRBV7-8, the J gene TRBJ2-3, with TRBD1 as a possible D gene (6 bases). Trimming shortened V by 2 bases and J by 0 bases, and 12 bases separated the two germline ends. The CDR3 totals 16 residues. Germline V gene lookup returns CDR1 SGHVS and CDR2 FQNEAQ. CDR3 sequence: CASSLFRGSSTDTQYF. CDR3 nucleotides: TGTGCCAGCAGCTTATTCAGGGGCTCTAGCACAGATACGCAGTATTTT. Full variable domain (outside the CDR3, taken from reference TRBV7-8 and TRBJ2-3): GAGVSQSPRYKVAKRGQDVALRCDPISGHVSLFWYQQALGQGPEFLTYFQNEAQLDKSGLPSDRFFAERPEGSVSTLKIQRTQQEDSAVYLCASSLFRGSSTDTQYFGPGTRLTVL.

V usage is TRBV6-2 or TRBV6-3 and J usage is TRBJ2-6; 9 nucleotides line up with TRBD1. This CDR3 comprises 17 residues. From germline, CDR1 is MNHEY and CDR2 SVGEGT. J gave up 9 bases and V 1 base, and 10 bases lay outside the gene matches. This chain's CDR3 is CASSYWDREHWVNVLTF. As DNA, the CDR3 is TGTGCCAGCAGTTACTGGGACAGGGAACACTGGGTCAACGTCCTGACTTTC.

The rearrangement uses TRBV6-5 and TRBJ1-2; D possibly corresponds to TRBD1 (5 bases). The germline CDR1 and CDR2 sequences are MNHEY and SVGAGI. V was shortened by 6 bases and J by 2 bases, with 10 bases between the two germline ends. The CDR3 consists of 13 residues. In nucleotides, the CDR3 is TGTGCCAGCAGACCCTCAGGGAACTATGGCTACACCTTC. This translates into CASRPSGNYGYTF.

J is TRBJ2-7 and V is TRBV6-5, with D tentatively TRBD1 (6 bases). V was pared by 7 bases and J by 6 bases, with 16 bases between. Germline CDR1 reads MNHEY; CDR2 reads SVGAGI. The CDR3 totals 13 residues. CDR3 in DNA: TGTGCCAGCACAGATGAGGGGGTGAGCGAGCAGTACTTC. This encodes CASTDEGVSEQYF.

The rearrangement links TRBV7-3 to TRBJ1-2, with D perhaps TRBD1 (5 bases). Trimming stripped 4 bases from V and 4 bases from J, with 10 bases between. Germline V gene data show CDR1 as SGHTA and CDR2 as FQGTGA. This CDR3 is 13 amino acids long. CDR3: CASSSDRTYGYTF. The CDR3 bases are TGTGCCAGCAGCTCCGACAGAACCTATGGCTACACCTTC.

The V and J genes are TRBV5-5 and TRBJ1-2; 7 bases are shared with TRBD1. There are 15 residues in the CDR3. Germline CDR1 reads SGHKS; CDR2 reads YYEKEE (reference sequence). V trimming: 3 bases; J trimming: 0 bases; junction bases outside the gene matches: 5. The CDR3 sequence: CASSSSTGPNYGYTF. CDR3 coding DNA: TGTGCCAGCAGCTCGTCGACAGGGCCTAACTATGGCTACACCTTC.

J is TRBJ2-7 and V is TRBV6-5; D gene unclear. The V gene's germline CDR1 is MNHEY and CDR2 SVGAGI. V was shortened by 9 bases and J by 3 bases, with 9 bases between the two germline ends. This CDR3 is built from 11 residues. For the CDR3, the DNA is TGTGCCAGTTCCTTATTCTACGAGCAGTACTTC. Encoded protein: CASSLFYEQYF.

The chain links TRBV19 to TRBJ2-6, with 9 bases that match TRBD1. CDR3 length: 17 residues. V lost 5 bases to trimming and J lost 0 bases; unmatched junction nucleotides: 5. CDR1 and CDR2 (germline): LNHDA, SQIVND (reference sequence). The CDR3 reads CASSGDRGYSGANVLTF. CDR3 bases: TGTGCCAGTAGTGGAGACAGGGGGTACTCTGGGGCCAACGTCCTGACTTTC. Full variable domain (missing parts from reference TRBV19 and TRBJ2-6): DGGITQSPKYLFRKEGQNVTLSCEQNLNHDAMYWYRQDPGQGLRLIYYSQIVNDFQKGDIAEGYSVSREKKESFPLTVTSAQKNPTAFYLCASSGDRGYSGANVLTFGAGSRLTVL.

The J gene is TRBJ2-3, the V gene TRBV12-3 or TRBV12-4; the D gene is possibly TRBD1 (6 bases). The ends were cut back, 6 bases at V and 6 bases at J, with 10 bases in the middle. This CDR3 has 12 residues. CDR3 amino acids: CASRPGVDTQYF. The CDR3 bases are TGTGCCAGCAGACCAGGGGTTGATACGCAGTATTTT.

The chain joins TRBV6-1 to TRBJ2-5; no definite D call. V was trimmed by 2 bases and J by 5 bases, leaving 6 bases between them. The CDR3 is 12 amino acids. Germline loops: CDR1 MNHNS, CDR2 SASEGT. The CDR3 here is CASSETWETQYF. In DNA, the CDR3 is TGTGCCAGCAGTGAAACATGGGAGACCCAGTACTTC.

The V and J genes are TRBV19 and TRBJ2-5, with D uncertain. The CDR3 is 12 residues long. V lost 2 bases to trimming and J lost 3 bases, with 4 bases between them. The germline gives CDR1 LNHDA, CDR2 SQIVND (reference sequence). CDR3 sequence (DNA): TGTGCCAGTAGTATAACAGAAGAGACCCAGTACTTC. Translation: CASSITEETQYF.

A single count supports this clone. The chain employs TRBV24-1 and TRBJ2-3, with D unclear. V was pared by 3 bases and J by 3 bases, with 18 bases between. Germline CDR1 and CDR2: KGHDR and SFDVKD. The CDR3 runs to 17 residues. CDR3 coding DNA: TGTGCCACCAGTGATGTCATCGCCCCGGGTGGGACAGATACGCAGTATTTT. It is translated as CATSDVIAPGGTDTQYF.

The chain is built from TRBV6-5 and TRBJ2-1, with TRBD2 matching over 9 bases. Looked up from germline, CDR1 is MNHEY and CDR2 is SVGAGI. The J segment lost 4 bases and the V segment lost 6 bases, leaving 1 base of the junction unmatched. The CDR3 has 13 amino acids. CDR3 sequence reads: CASRTSGYNEQFF. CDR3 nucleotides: TGTGCCAGCAGGACTAGCGGATACAATGAGCAGTTCTTC.

This CDR3 reads CAWDRASTEAFF. CDR3 nucleotides: TGTGCCTGGGACAGGGCATCCACTGAAGCTTTCTTT. This sequence joins TRBV30 and TRBJ1-1; 7 nucleotides agree with TRBD1. Germline V gene lookup returns CDR1 GTSNPN and CDR2 SVGIG (reference sequence). The CDR3 is made up of 12 amino acids. Trimming cost V 5 bases and J 4 bases; bases outside gene matches: 4.

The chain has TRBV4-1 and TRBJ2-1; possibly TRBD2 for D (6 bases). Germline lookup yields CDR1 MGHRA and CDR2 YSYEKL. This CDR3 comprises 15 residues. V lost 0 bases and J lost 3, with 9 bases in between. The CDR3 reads CASSQDETSYNEQFF. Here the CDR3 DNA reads TGCGCCAGCAGCCAAGATGAGACTAGCTACAATGAGCAGTTCTTC.

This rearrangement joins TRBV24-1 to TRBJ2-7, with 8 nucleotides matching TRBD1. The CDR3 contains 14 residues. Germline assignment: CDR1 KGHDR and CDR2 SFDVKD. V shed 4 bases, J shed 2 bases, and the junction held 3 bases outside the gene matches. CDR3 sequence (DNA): TGTGCCACCAGTGACCCGGACAGGGCCTACGAGCAGTACTTC. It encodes CATSDPDRAYEQYF.